The clone carrying this T cell receptor (beta chain) was seen repeatedly, ten times or more. V was cut by 6 bases and J by 7 bases, with 30 bases left in between. There are 18 residues in the CDR3. Germline CDR1 is SQVTM and CDR2 is ANQGSEA. The sample originates from a study of T-cell reconstitution after alpha-beta-depleted transplantation in children. For TCRbeta, the library was prepared with unique molecular identifiers. TCRdb itself ran the PCR reads through MiXCR, one entry per CDR3 protein. The sample holds 210,000 or so distinct CDR3 sequences, 8.5% to 10% seen once. This receptor was identified in a human donor who donated a stem cell graft to a child with acute lymphoblastic leukemia. The V call is TRBV29-1, the J call TRBJ2-2, with a tentative D call TRBD2 (5 bases). This material consisted of PBMCs from the stem cell graft donor, taken from the stem cell graft. The CDR3 loop reads CSVSPRVEYGESIGELFF. CDR3 nucleotides: TGCAGCGTCTCCCCGCGGGTGGAATATGGGGAATCCATCGGGGAGCTGTTTTTT.